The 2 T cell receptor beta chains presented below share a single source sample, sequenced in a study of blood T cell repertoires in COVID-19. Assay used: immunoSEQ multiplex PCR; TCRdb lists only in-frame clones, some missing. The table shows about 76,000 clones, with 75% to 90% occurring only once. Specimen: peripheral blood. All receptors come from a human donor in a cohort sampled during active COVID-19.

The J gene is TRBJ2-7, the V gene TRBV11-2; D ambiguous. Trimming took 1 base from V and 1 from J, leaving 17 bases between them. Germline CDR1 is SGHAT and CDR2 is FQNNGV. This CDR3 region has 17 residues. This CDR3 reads CASSLVPPPELSYEQYF. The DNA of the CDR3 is TGTGCCAGCAGCTTAGTCCCTCCTCCCGAACTTTCCTACGAGCAGTACTTC.

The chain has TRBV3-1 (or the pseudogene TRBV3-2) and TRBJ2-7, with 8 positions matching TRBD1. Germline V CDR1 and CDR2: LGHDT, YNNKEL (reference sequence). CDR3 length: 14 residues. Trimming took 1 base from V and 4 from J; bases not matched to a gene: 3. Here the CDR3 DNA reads TGTGCCAGCAGCCAAGGACAGGGGCTTTACGAGCAGTACTTC. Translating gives CASSQGQGLYEQYF.